This section outlines one T cell receptor (beta chain) sequence together with its context. Its antigen is unknown. Nothing much larger sits one base from this clone, and base qualities are not available. The sample comes from a study of response to subunit inactivated influenza vaccine (dated by TCRdb to 2016 to 2019). With regard to the full study: Deep quantitative T cell receptor repertoire profiling was used in the study to track responses to a trivalent subunit inactivated influenza vaccine. Points the paper makes about the study in general: According to the authors, only a limited number of new T cells may be recruited by each seasonal influenza vaccination.

Taken from the germline V gene (reference sequence), the CDR1 and CDR2 loops are DFQATT and SNEGSKA. The CDR3, from cysteine to phenylalanine, totals 15 residues. CDR3 DNA only is kept here, 45 bases in frame from base 1. V ends up 6 bases short and J 0 bases short, with an unmatched junction base count of 4. Libraries were constructed by RT-PCR. Sequencer: Illumina HiSeq 2500. TCRdb ran its own pipeline on the public reads, namely fastp trimming at Q25 and MiXCR clone calling, and kept in-frame beta chains. Each entry is one CDR3 protein sequence, shown with its most common DNA and genes. The sample data list 290,000 or so distinct CDR3 sequences, and around 22% of these were observed just once. Jointly, the top ten make up about 9.3% of the sample.

This clonotype was sampled from a man aged 50-75 years who received an inactivated influenza vaccine. Donor details come from another sample of the same person, matched by shared clones. The rearranged segments are TRBV20-1 and TRBJ2-7; 14 of the junction bases match TRBD2. The sample was PBMCs from blood, taken 21 months after vaccination. The encoded CDR3 is CSAGTSGGFSYEQYF. DNA sequence: TGCAGTGCCGGGACTAGCGGGGGATTCTCCTACGAGCAGTACTTC.